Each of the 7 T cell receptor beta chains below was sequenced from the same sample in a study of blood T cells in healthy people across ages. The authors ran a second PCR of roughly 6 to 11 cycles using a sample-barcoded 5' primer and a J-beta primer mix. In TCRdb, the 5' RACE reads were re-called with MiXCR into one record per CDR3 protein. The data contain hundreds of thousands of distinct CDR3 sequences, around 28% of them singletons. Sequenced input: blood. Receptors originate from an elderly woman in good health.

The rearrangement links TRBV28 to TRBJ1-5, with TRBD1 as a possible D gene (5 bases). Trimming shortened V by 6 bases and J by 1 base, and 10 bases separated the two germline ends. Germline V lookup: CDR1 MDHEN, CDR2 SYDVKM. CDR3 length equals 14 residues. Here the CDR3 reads CASSRVQSNQPQHF. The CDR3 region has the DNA TGTGCCAGCAGCAGGGTTCAGAGCAATCAGCCCCAGCATTTT.

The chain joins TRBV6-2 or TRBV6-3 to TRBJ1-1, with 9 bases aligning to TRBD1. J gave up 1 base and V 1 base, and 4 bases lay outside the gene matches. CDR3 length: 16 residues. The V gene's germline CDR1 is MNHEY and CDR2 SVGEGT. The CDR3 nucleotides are TGTGCCAGCAGTTACTACGGACAGGGGAGGAACACTGAAGCTTTCTTT. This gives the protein CASSYYGQGRNTEAFF.

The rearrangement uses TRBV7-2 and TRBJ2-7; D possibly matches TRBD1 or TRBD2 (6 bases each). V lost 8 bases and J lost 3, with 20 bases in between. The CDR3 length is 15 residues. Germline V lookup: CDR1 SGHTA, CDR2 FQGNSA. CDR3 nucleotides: TGTGCCAGCTCTTTCCGAGGGGGACTGAACTACGAGCAGTACTTC. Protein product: CASSFRGGLNYEQYF.

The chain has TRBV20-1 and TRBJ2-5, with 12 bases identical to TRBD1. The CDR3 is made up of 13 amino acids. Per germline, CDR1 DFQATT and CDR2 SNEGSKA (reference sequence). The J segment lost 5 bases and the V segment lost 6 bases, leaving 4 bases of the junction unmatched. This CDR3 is CSAGTGGDETQYF. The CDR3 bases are TGCAGTGCCGGGACAGGGGGCGACGAGACCCAGTACTTC.

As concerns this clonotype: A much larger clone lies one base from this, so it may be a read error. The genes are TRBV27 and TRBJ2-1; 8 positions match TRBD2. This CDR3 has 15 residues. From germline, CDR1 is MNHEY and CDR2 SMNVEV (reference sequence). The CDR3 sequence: CASSLGGAFSNEQIF. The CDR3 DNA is TGTGCCAGCAGTCTCGGGGGGGCCTTTTCCAATGAGCAGATCTTC.

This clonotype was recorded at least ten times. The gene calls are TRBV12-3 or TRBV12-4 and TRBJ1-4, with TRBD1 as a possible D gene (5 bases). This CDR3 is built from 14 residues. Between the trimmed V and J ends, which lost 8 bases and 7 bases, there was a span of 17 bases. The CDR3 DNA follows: TGTGCCAGCGGGGCCGGGACGGGCGTTGAAAAACTGTTTTTT. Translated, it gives CASGAGTGVEKLFF.

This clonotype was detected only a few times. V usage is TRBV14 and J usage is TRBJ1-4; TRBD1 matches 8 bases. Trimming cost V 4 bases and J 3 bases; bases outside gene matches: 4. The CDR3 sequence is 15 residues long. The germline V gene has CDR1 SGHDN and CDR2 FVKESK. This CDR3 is CASSPFRGPNEKLFF. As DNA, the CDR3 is TGTGCCAGCAGCCCTTTCAGGGGGCCTAATGAAAAACTGTTTTTT.